This T cell receptor (beta chain) emerged from a study of blood T cell repertoires in COVID-19. Profiled with immunoSEQ multiplex PCR; TCRdb holds only in-frame clones, not every one. The sample holds roughly 300,000 clones, about 85% seen once. This CDR3 spans 16 amino acids. Per germline, CDR1 LNHNV and CDR2 YYDKDF (reference sequence). V was shortened by 1 base and J by 0 bases, with 12 bases between the two germline ends. The origin of this receptor is a woman aged 50 to 65 who had recovered from COVID-19. Sequenced material: PBMCs or T cells enriched from blood (not recorded which). The V gene is TRBV15, the J gene TRBJ1-1, with TRBD1 as a possible D gene (5 bases). The CDR3 DNA reads TGTGCCACCAGCAGAGGGAGCGACAGCCTGAACACTGAAGCTTTCTTT. This sequence encodes CATSRGSDSLNTEAFF.